The 30 T cell receptor beta chains presented below share a single source sample, sequenced in a study of T cells after yellow fever vaccination. TCRdb redid the calling of the 5' RACE reads with MiXCR, one entry per CDR3 protein. In the table there are 150,000 to 200,000 distinct CDR3 sequences, approximately 6.2% of which are singletons. The sample in question was CD4+ T cells sorted from PBMCs, obtained on the day of the first yellow fever vaccination. Source of these receptors: a man younger than 35 who received the YFV17D yellow fever vaccine.

This clonotype was seen at least ten times. This chain joins TRBV2 and TRBJ2-5; no clear D gene. The V gene lost 4 bases and the J gene lost 4 bases, with 4 bases spanning the gap. Germline CDR1 and CDR2: SNHLY and FYNNEI. The CDR3 contains 11 residues. Here the CDR3 reads CASSGLETQYF. CDR3 DNA sequence: TGTGCCAGCAGTGGGCTAGAGACCCAGTACTTC.

This clonotype was recorded many times. The chain uses TRBV20-1 and TRBJ2-1; 11 bases agree with TRBD2. Germline values: CDR1 DFQATT, CDR2 SNEGSKA (reference sequence). CDR3 size: 14 residues. Trimming at V came to 8 bases and at J to 9 bases, leaving 12 bases not matched to a gene. The CDR3 bases are TGCAGTTCTTTAGCGGGGGGGGCCCAGATTGAGCAGTTCTTC. This encodes CSSLAGGAQIEQFF.

The V call is TRBV6-5, the J call TRBJ1-2; the D is unclear. The CDR3 runs to 15 residues. Germline V CDR1 and CDR2: MNHEY, SVGAGI. V lost 0 bases and J 1 base, leaving 9 bases between the germline ends. The CDR3 spells CASSYSAVNNYGYTF. CDR3 nucleotide sequence: TGTGCCAGCAGTTACTCTGCGGTAAATAACTATGGCTACACCTTC.

This clonotype has at least ten counts. This chain connects TRBV2 to TRBJ2-5; D unclear. Trimming shortened V by 6 bases and J by 2 bases, and 7 bases separated the two germline ends. The CDR3 runs 12 residues. Germline V gene lookup returns CDR1 SNHLY and CDR2 FYNNEI. The DNA for the CDR3 is TGTGCCAGCAGCCGGCAACAAGAGACCCAGTACTTC. It codes for CASSRQQETQYF.

This clonotype was observed a few times. The V gene is TRBV14, the J gene TRBJ1-5, with D uncertain. V was trimmed by 3 bases and J by 9 bases, leaving 9 bases between them. Germline V CDR1 and CDR2: SGHDN, FVKESK. This CDR3 contains 12 residues. The CDR3 DNA reads TGTGCCAGCAGCCATAATCGCGGGCCCCAGCATTTT. This codes for CASSHNRGPQHF.

The V gene is TRBV5-4, the J gene TRBJ1-1; weak D call: TRBD1 (5 bases). The CDR3 spans 16 residues. Trimming stripped 2 bases from V and 0 bases from J, with 14 bases between. CDR1 is SGHNT, CDR2 YYREEE, per germline (reference sequence). CDR3 amino acids: CASSFRDRGLNTEAFF. The DNA of the CDR3 is TGTGCCAGCAGCTTTCGCGACAGAGGGCTGAACACTGAAGCTTTCTTT.

This clonotype was seen many times. CDR3 DNA sequence: TGTGCCACCACCGGCCCCTCGAGCGGGGGTAGCACAGATACGCAGTATTTT. The encoded protein is CATTGPSSGGSTDTQYF. This rearrangement joins TRBV24-1 to TRBJ2-3, with 8 bases lining up with TRBD2. Per the germline V gene, CDR1 is KGHDR and CDR2 is SFDVKD. V was pared by 8 bases and J by 0 bases, with 12 bases of the junction left unmatched. The CDR3 extends over 17 amino acids.

This clonotype was seen ten or more times. The chain carries TRBV4-1 and TRBJ2-4, with D perhaps TRBD2 (5 bases). Trimming removed 4 bases from V and 1 base from J, with 11 bases in between. The CDR3 extends over 15 amino acids. Germline lookup yields CDR1 MGHRA and CDR2 YSYEKL. CDR3 region: CASSPVGVAKNIQYF. The CDR3 DNA is TGCGCCAGCAGCCCGGTGGGAGTGGCCAAAAACATTCAGTACTTC.

V gene TRBV10-1 combines with J gene TRBJ1-1; the match to TRBD1 covers 8 bases. Germline CDR1 reads WNHNN; CDR2 reads SYGVQD (reference sequence). The CDR3 covers 15 residues. J lost 1 base, V lost 3 bases, and 4 bases had no gene match. The CDR3 region is CASSDQGASNTEAFF. The CDR3 nucleotides are TGCGCCAGCAGTGATCAGGGGGCCTCGAACACTGAAGCTTTCTTT.

The V and J genes are TRBV24-1 and TRBJ2-2; 7 bases map to TRBD1. The CDR3 runs 16 residues. Germline V gives CDR1 KGHDR, CDR2 SFDVKD. V dropped 6 bases and J dropped 1; count of bases not matched to a gene: 7. The CDR3 spells CATSTNRGENTGELFF. The CDR3 DNA is TGTGCCACCAGTACCAACAGGGGAGAGAACACCGGGGAGCTGTTTTTT.

This clonotype was found a few times. The genes are TRBV24-1 and TRBJ2-3; D perhaps matches TRBD2 (5 bases). Germline assignment: CDR1 KGHDR and CDR2 SFDVKD. This CDR3 contains 13 residues. Deletions cut 9 bases from V and 2 bases from J, with 11 bases between. In nucleotides, the CDR3 is TGTGCCACCGCGCGGGCCTCCACAGATACGCAGTATTTT. Translation: CATARASTDTQYF.

This clonotype appeared a few times. The chain is built from TRBV30 and TRBJ2-7; the D gene is possibly TRBD2 (7 bases). Germline-derived CDR1 and CDR2 are GTSNPN and SVGIG (reference sequence). The CDR3 is 12 amino acids. V was pared by 4 bases and J by 5 bases, with 12 bases between. The CDR3: CAWNREGDEQYF. The CDR3 coding sequence is TGTGCCTGGAACAGGGAGGGCGACGAGCAGTACTTC.

This clonotype occurred a few times. This chain links TRBV12-3 or TRBV12-4 with TRBJ1-1, with D uncertain. The CDR3 runs 14 residues. Trimming removed 2 bases at V and 3 bases at J, with 10 bases between. This chain's CDR3 is CASSLSQGDTEAFF. In nucleotides, the CDR3 is TGTGCCAGCAGTTTAAGTCAAGGAGACACTGAAGCTTTCTTT.

This clonotype was recorded many times. The chain recombines TRBV5-4 with TRBJ1-2, with 7 bases matching TRBD1. The CDR3 totals 14 residues. With 1 base clipped from V and 6 bases from J, the junction kept 6 bases outside the gene matches. Germline V gene lookup returns CDR1 SGHNT and CDR2 YYREEE (reference sequence). The CDR3 DNA reads as TGTGCCAGCAGCTTGCCCCGACAGGGCGATGGCTACACCTTC. This sequence encodes CASSLPRQGDGYTF.

The chain has TRBV4-3 and TRBJ2-1; D is undetermined. The germline V gene encodes CDR1 LGHNA and CDR2 YSLEER. V lost 1 base, J lost 0 bases, and 13 bases lay in between. The CDR3 is 17 residues long. This CDR3 is CASSQGPDSSSYNEQFF. The CDR3 coding sequence is TGCGCCAGCAGCCAAGGTCCAGACTCGAGCTCCTACAATGAGCAGTTCTTC.

The gene calls are TRBV29-1 and TRBJ1-1; D uncertain. Germline V gene sequence: CDR1 SQVTM, CDR2 ANQGSEA. This CDR3 comprises 13 residues. The germline V and J ends were trimmed by 3 bases and 0 bases, with 8 bases remaining between them. This chain's CDR3 is CSVDKVVNTEAFF. CDR3 DNA sequence: TGCAGCGTTGATAAGGTGGTGAACACTGAAGCTTTCTTT.

This clonotype appeared many times. This chain connects TRBV5-1 to TRBJ2-1; D is ambiguous. This CDR3 comprises 17 residues. Deletions cut 0 bases from V and 1 base from J, with 14 bases between. From germline, CDR1 is SGHRS and CDR2 YFSETQ. CDR3 residues: CASSLAPLRASYNEQFF. In DNA form, the CDR3 reads TGCGCCAGCAGCTTGGCTCCCCTACGAGCATCCTACAATGAGCAGTTCTTC.

This clonotype was recorded at least ten times. The chain combines TRBV20-1 with TRBJ2-7, with 10 bases identical to TRBD1. The junction had 14 bases not matched to a gene; V was cut back by 0 bases and J by 3 bases. The germline CDR1 and CDR2 sequences are DFQATT and SNEGSKA (reference sequence). The CDR3 has 18 residues. The CDR3 loop is CSARDDGLGQGPLYEQYF. The CDR3 DNA is TGCAGTGCTAGAGATGACGGTTTGGGACAGGGGCCCCTCTACGAGCAGTACTTC.

This clonotype was picked up many times. The chain recombines TRBV11-2 with TRBJ2-5; TRBD2 matches at 11 bases. The germline gives CDR1 SGHAT, CDR2 FQNNGV. The CDR3 is made up of 16 amino acids. Trimming at V came to 5 bases and at J to 4 bases, leaving 9 bases not matched to a gene. In nucleotides, the CDR3 is TGTGCCAGCAGCCCAGGGACTAGCGGATTTTCAGAGACCCAGTACTTC. It yields the protein CASSPGTSGFSETQYF.

This clonotype was recorded at least ten times. This chain links TRBV4-3 with TRBJ2-1, with D uncertain. The germline CDR1 and CDR2 sequences are LGHNA and YSLEER. The CDR3 consists of 14 residues. With 0 bases removed from V and 6 bases from J, the gap between germline ends came to 9 bases. CDR3 nucleotide sequence: TGCGCCAGCAGCCAAGAGATGCGGTCCAATGAGCAGTTCTTC. Translating it yields CASSQEMRSNEQFF.

This clonotype was counted ten times or more. This chain joins TRBV7-8 and TRBJ2-2; 7 nucleotides line up with TRBD1. CDR1 is SGHVS, CDR2 FQNEAQ, per germline. The CDR3 consists of 15 residues. Unmatched junction bases numbered 3, after V lost 0 bases and J lost 5 bases. In DNA, the CDR3 is TGTGCCAGCAGCTTAGCGATACAGGGGACCGGGGAGCTGTTTTTT. Amino acids: CASSLAIQGTGELFF.

This clonotype was recorded at least ten times. This chain connects TRBV6-6 to TRBJ1-2; 7 bases match TRBD1. The CDR3 extends over 13 amino acids. V shed 4 bases, J shed 7 bases, and the junction held 6 bases outside the gene matches. CDR1 and CDR2 from the germline V gene are MNHNY and SVGAGI (reference sequence). The DNA of the CDR3 is TGTGCCAGCAGTTCTGACAGGGAGGCTGGCTACACCTTC. It encodes CASSSDREAGYTF.

This clonotype appeared many times. The chain couples TRBV29-1 to TRBJ2-3, with 7 bases aligning to TRBD1. Germline V gene sequence: CDR1 SQVTM, CDR2 ANQGSEA. The ends lost 4 bases at V and 2 bases at J; junction bases unmatched: 6. The CDR3 spans 14 residues. The CDR3 DNA is TGCAGCGTTGTCACTGGGACAGTCACAGATACGCAGTATTTT. Translating it yields CSVVTGTVTDTQYF.

This clonotype was counted ten times or more. This chain uses TRBV5-1 with TRBJ2-3, with D perhaps matching TRBD1 (7 bases). The length of the CDR3 is 16 residues. The germline V and J ends were trimmed by 4 bases and 0 bases, with 15 bases remaining between them. Germline CDR1 and CDR2: SGHRS and YFSETQ. CDR3 coding DNA: TGCGCCAGCAGCAGTAACAGGGGAGGAAGCACAGATACGCAGTATTTT. It codes for CASSSNRGGSTDTQYF. Full variable domain (remainder filled in from reference TRBV5-1 and TRBJ2-3): KAGVTQTPRYLIKTRGQQVTLSCSPISGHRSVSWYQQTPGQGLQFLFEYFSETQRNKGNFPGRFSGRQFSNSRSEMNVSTLELGDSALYLCASSSNRGGSTDTQYFGPGTRLTVL.

This clonotype was recorded a few times. V is TRBV6-4 and J is TRBJ1-2, with TRBD1 matching over 12 bases. CDR1 is MRHNA and CDR2 is SNTAGT in the germline V gene. The CDR3 runs to 19 residues. J lost 4 bases, V lost 6 bases, and 18 bases had no gene match. The chain's CDR3 is CASRPGTGGPTYPAYGYTF. In DNA form, the CDR3 reads TGTGCCAGCAGACCCGGGACAGGGGGCCCCACTTACCCTGCCTATGGCTACACCTTC.

This clonotype was counted only a few times. This chain connects TRBV5-1 to TRBJ2-1, with 7 bases matching TRBD1. The V gene end was trimmed by 4 bases and the J gene end by 11 bases; junction bases not matched to a gene: 9. Looked up from germline, CDR1 is SGHRS and CDR2 is YFSETQ. This CDR3 is built from 13 residues. The CDR3 nucleotides read TGCGCCAGCAGCCCTAACCCGGGACAGCAGCAGTTCTTC. Translated: CASSPNPGQQQFF.

This clonotype has ten or more counts. The V and J genes are TRBV29-1 and TRBJ2-2, with 9 positions matching TRBD1. Germline trimming cut 1 base from V and 4 bases from J; bases unmatched to any gene: 1. Germline CDR1 SQVTM, CDR2 ANQGSEA. This CDR3 comprises 14 residues. CDR3 loop: CSVEGDRVTGELFF. The CDR3 DNA is TGCAGCGTTGAAGGGGACAGGGTCACCGGGGAGCTGTTTTTT.

This clonotype was counted many times. The V and J genes are TRBV5-1 and TRBJ1-1, with D possibly matching TRBD1 (6 bases). Germline V gene lookup returns CDR1 SGHRS and CDR2 YFSETQ. Trimming shortened V by 4 bases and J by 1 base, and 14 bases separated the two germline ends. This CDR3 has 15 residues. Here the CDR3 reads CASSQRTGPNTEAFF. CDR3 nucleotide sequence: TGCGCCAGCAGCCAACGTACAGGGCCGAACACTGAAGCTTTCTTT. The variable domain in full, completed from reference TRBV5-1 and TRBJ1-1, reads KAGVTQTPRYLIKTRGQQVTLSCSPISGHRSVSWYQQTPGQGLQFLFEYFSETQRNKGNFPGRFSGRQFSNSRSEMNVSTLELGDSALYLCASSQRTGPNTEAFFGQGTRLTVV.

This clonotype was seen only a few times. In DNA form, the CDR3 reads TGTGCCAGCAGCCCCCAGGCCGGGGTCCCTGCCGGTGGGGAGCTGTTTTTT. Amino acids: CASSPQAGVPAGGELFF. V is TRBV7-3 and J is TRBJ2-2; a weak D match, TRBD2 (5 bases). The CDR3 totals 17 residues. Germline CDR1 is SGHTA and CDR2 is FQGTGA. Trimming shortened V by 5 bases and J by 8 bases, and 24 bases separated the two germline ends.

This clonotype has at least ten counts. This chain links TRBV12-3 or TRBV12-4 with TRBJ2-3; 7 positions agree with TRBD1. The V gene end was trimmed by 6 bases and the J gene end by 8 bases; junction bases not matched to a gene: 14. This CDR3 contains 15 residues. The CDR3 reads CASRPNYRGWSTQYF. The CDR3 DNA follows: TGTGCCAGCAGGCCGAACTACAGGGGCTGGAGTACGCAGTATTTT.